The T cell receptor (beta chain) under discussion was sequenced for a study of blood T cell repertoires in COVID-19. Study overall: The study drew acute and convalescent COVID-19 samples from the United States, Italy and Spain.

Sequencing was performed with immunoSEQ multiplex PCR; in TCRdb, only in-frame clones are kept and a portion is missing. The sample comprises about 210,000 clones, 85% of which are singletons, and approximately 18% rests with the top ten. This CDR3 has 15 amino acids. The germline V gene encodes CDR1 SGHRS and CDR2 YFSETQ. V trimming: 2 bases; J trimming: 1 base; junction bases outside the gene matches: 3. This sequence joins TRBV5-1 and TRBJ1-1; TRBD1 matches 9 bases. This receptor was obtained from a man between 35 and 55 years old who had recovered from COVID-19. The source material was PBMCs or T cells enriched from blood (not recorded which). CDR3 sequence (DNA): TGCGCCAGCAGCTTAGTGACAGGGGGGAACACTGAAGCTTTCTTT. The encoded protein is CASSLVTGGNTEAFF.